What follows describes a single TCR beta chain. Its specificity is not known. This sample is part of a study of cytomegalovirus exposure and HLA in healthy donors. Study-wide results and limits: The analysis excluded some indistinguishable V segments, including TRBV6-2 and TRBV6-3. HLA allele associations emerged for roughly 16,000 TCR beta sequences in a later analysis, at 0.05 false discovery rate. For most subjects, TCR beta sequences were reported to predict HLA-A and HLA-B alleles with accuracy. A missense DCLRE1C variant was associated with V- and J-gene trimming of TCR beta chains in a later analysis, and an independent cohort replicated the association.

Germline-derived CDR1 and CDR2 are LGHNA and YNFKEQ. V was cut by 0 bases and J by 5 bases, with 19 bases left in between. The CDR3 totals 17 residues. It was with 60 Vbeta and 13 Jbeta primers that the PCR ran. Assay used: immunoSEQ multiplex PCR; TCRdb lists only in-frame clones, some missing. The sample includes under 150,000 clones, 82% of them seen just once. The clonotype originates from a male donor in good health and CMV-seropositive. Sequenced sample: PBMCs. This sequence joins TRBV4-2 and TRBJ1-2; TRBD1 might be the D (5 bases). CDR3 nucleotides: TGTGCCAGCAGCCAAGAACTGGGACTGACGAGGGAATATGGCTACACCTTC. As protein: CASSQELGLTREYGYTF.